The 27 T cell receptor beta chains below all came from one sample that was sequenced in a study of cytomegalovirus exposure and HLA in healthy donors (dated by TCRdb to about 2017). The protocol used for the library was the immunoSEQ multiplex PCR assay. For the multiplex PCR, a mixture combining 60 forward primers for TCR Vbeta segments and 13 reverse primers for TCR Jbeta segments was used. The immuneACCESS repertoire file appears here via TCRdb, limited to in-frame rearrangements. These files lack a portion of the clones; in checked studies, under half of the deficit traces to unresolved V genes, and the cause of the others is not known. This sample has 130,000 to 150,000 clones in its table, and around 79% of those were observed once. In total, the top ten clones hold 3% to 3.5% of the sample. Sequenced material: PBMCs. Every receptor here comes from a female donor in good health and CMV-seronegative.

The V and J genes are TRBV5-1 and TRBJ2-3; 7 nucleotides line up with TRBD2. In germline, CDR1 is SGHRS, CDR2 YFSETQ. This CDR3 contains 14 residues. The V gene end was trimmed by 5 bases and the J gene end by 1 base; junction bases not matched to a gene: 4. CDR3 region: CASRGRERTDTQYF. The CDR3 coding sequence is TGCGCCAGCAGGGGGCGGGAGCGCACAGATACGCAGTATTTT.

Regarding this clone: Other DNA sequences from this sample encode an identical CDR3 as well. V and J are TRBV5-1 and TRBJ2-3; 9 bases are a match to TRBD2. The germline V gene has CDR1 SGHRS and CDR2 YFSETQ. This CDR3 has 16 residues. After removal of 0 bases from V and 0 bases from J, the junction contained 2 bases not matched to a gene. The CDR3 bases are TGCGCCAGCAGCTTGGGTCTAGCGGGGAGCACAGATACGCAGTATTTT. Its translation: CASSLGLAGSTDTQYF. The entire variable domain, with the rest obtained from reference TRBV5-1 and TRBJ2-3, is as follows: KAGVTQTPRYLIKTRGQQVTLSCSPISGHRSVSWYQQTPGQGLQFLFEYFSETQRNKGNFPGRFSGRQFSNSRSEMNVSTLELGDSALYLCASSLGLAGSTDTQYFGPGTRLTVL.

Here the CDR3 reads CASRPTGLTGELFF. The DNA for the CDR3 is TGTGCCAGCAGGCCAACAGGGCTCACCGGGGAGCTGTTTTTT. The chain combines TRBV6-6 with TRBJ2-2, with TRBD1 as a possible D gene (6 bases). The CDR3 runs to 14 residues. V lost 6 bases and J 4 bases, leaving 12 bases between the germline ends. Looked up from germline, CDR1 is MNHNY and CDR2 is SVGAGI (reference sequence).

This clone was counted once. The chain employs TRBV9 and TRBJ2-3; 11 bases agree with TRBD2. Trimming cost V 3 bases and J 0 bases; bases outside gene matches: 6. From germline, CDR1 is SGDLS and CDR2 YYNGEE. This CDR3 has 17 residues. CDR3 in DNA: TGTGCCAGCAGCGCTCGGACTAGCGGGCCCAGCACAGATACGCAGTATTTT. Translated: CASSARTSGPSTDTQYF. Full variable domain (missing parts from reference TRBV9 and TRBJ2-3): DSGVTQTPKHLITATGQRVTLRCSPRSGDLSVYWYQQSLDQGLQFLIQYYNGEERAKGNILERFSAQQFPDLHSELNLSSLELGDSALYFCASSARTSGPSTDTQYFGPGTRLTVL.

V gene TRBV11-3 combines with J gene TRBJ1-1, with no clear D. Trimming cost V 1 base and J 3 bases, with 12 bases left between them. The CDR3 consists of 15 residues. The germline gives CDR1 SGHNT, CDR2 YENEEA. The DNA for the CDR3 is TGTGCCAGCAGCTTAGGATTCGGGGAGGACACTGAAGCTTTCTTT. It codes for CASSLGFGEDTEAFF.

This clone was seen only a few times. The chain carries TRBV30 and TRBJ1-5, with D perhaps matching TRBD1 (6 bases). The CDR3 sequence is 15 residues long. V dropped 1 base and J dropped 0 bases, with 10 bases sitting between them. Germline V gene sequence: CDR1 GTSNPN, CDR2 SVGIG (reference sequence). The CDR3 DNA sequence: TGTGCCTGGAGTGAGGGGGTATATAGCAATCAGCCCCAGCATTTT. As protein: CAWSEGVYSNQPQHF.

This chain uses TRBV28 with TRBJ1-4; 7 nucleotides align to TRBD1. The germline CDR1 and CDR2 sequences are MDHEN and SYDVKM. The CDR3 is 17 residues long. J lost 0 bases, V lost 5 bases, and 9 bases had no gene match. Here the CDR3 reads CASSTGTDSPTNEKLFF. DNA for the CDR3: TGTGCCAGCAGTACGGGGACAGATAGTCCAACTAATGAAAAACTGTTTTTT.

The chain links TRBV18 to TRBJ2-7, with TRBD1 as a possible D gene (5 bases). CDR1 KGHSH and CDR2 LQKENI come from the germline V gene. This CDR3 region has 15 residues. V shed 6 bases and J shed 4 bases, with 19 bases lying between them. CDR3 residues: CASSSGPSTGYEQYF. The CDR3 bases are TGTGCCAGCTCGTCTGGGCCCTCTACAGGTTACGAGCAGTACTTC.

V and J are TRBV7-6 and TRBJ2-7; 9 nucleotides line up with TRBD1. Germline-derived CDR1 and CDR2 are SGHVS and FNYEAQ. This CDR3 region has 14 residues. After removal of 5 bases from V and 3 bases from J, the junction contained 5 bases not matched to a gene. DNA for the CDR3: TGTGCCAGCAGCCCGGGACAGGGTTTCTACGAGCAGTACTTC. Translated, it gives CASSPGQGFYEQYF.

This chain connects TRBV2 to TRBJ2-1, with TRBD2 identical over 8 bases. Per the germline V gene, CDR1 is SNHLY and CDR2 is FYNNEI. The CDR3 has 13 amino acids. The junction had 3 bases not matched to a gene; V was cut back by 7 bases and J by 4 bases. This CDR3 reads CASIAGIYNEQFF. The CDR3 nucleotides read TGTGCCAGCATAGCGGGAATTTACAATGAGCAGTTCTTC.

The V gene is TRBV10-3, the J gene TRBJ2-2; possibly TRBD1 for D (5 bases). The V and J ends lost 4 bases and 1 base respectively, with 13 bases between them. The CDR3 length is 16 residues. Germline CDR1 reads ENHRY; CDR2 reads SYGVKD. The chain's CDR3 is CAISGAGQLNTGELFF. CDR3 bases: TGTGCCATCAGTGGAGCAGGACAACTGAACACCGGGGAGCTGTTTTTT.

There are a few counts of this clone. The chain's CDR3 is CASSTPTGELFF. CDR3 in DNA: TGTGCCAGCAGTACACCCACCGGGGAGCTGTTTTTT. This chain joins TRBV28 and TRBJ2-2; the D is unclear. Per the germline V gene, CDR1 is MDHEN and CDR2 is SYDVKM. The V end lost 5 bases, the J end lost 4 bases, and 5 bases lay between the germline ends. The CDR3 runs 12 residues.

DNA of the CDR3: TGTGCCAGCAGCTTAGCCCGGGACTTACACTACGAGCAGTACTTC. This codes for CASSLARDLHYEQYF. This rearrangement joins TRBV7-9 to TRBJ2-7, with a tentative D call TRBD2 (6 bases). V shed 0 bases and J shed 3 bases, with 12 bases lying between them. Germline V CDR1 and CDR2: SEHNR, FQNEAQ (reference sequence). The CDR3 runs 15 residues.

This clone was seen a single time. This rearrangement joins TRBV7-9 to TRBJ1-1; TRBD1 is a possible D gene (5 bases). V lost 5 bases, J lost 1 base, and 20 bases lay in between. The germline V gene encodes CDR1 SEHNR and CDR2 FQNEAQ (reference sequence). CDR3 length: 17 residues. In nucleotides, the CDR3 is TGTGCCAGCAGCCCCCCCCGAGTTATAGGACAGAACACTGAAGCTTTCTTT. Translating gives CASSPPRVIGQNTEAFF.

The CDR3 region is CASSAQSSNEKLFF. As DNA, the CDR3 is TGTGCCAGCAGCGCACAGTCGTCTAATGAAAAACTGTTTTTT. V usage is TRBV9 and J usage is TRBJ1-4; no firm D call. CDR1 and CDR2 from the germline V gene are SGDLS and YYNGEE. CDR3 length: 14 amino acids. Trimming stripped 3 bases from V and 3 bases from J, with 9 bases between.

This chain uses TRBV6-5 with TRBJ1-3; perhaps TRBD1 as D (6 bases). The germline gives CDR1 MNHEY, CDR2 SVGAGI. There are 15 residues in the CDR3. Trimming cost V 5 bases and J 4 bases, with 15 bases left between them. This CDR3 is CASSAYREIGNTIYF. The CDR3 nucleotides read TGTGCCAGCAGTGCTTACAGGGAGATCGGAAACACCATATATTTT.

V is TRBV28 and J is TRBJ2-7; 10 bases map to TRBD2. CDR3 length: 14 residues. J gave up 4 bases and V 6 bases, and 6 bases lay outside the gene matches. Per the germline V gene, CDR1 is MDHEN and CDR2 is SYDVKM. The CDR3 DNA reads TGTGCCAGCAGAAGCGGGGGGGATAAATACGAGCAGTACTTC. The encoded protein is CASRSGGDKYEQYF.

The chain links TRBV5-4 to TRBJ2-2, with 8 positions matching TRBD2. The CDR3 runs 15 residues. Germline V gene sequence: CDR1 SGHNT, CDR2 YYREEE (reference sequence). The ends lost 5 bases at V and 4 bases at J; junction bases unmatched: 7. The CDR3 loop reads CASSPGGTPTGELFF. CDR3 in DNA: TGTGCCAGCAGTCCGGGAGGGACACCCACCGGGGAGCTGTTTTTT.

The chain employs TRBV6-5 and TRBJ2-1, with 10 bases aligning to TRBD2. Germline CDR1 reads MNHEY; CDR2 reads SVGAGI. This CDR3 is built from 13 residues. V was pared by 11 bases and J by 3 bases, with 4 bases of the junction left unmatched. In DNA, the CDR3 is TGTGCCGCGAGCGGGGGGGGCTACAATGAGCAGTTCTTC. Amino acid sequence: CAASGGGYNEQFF.

This clone has only a few counts. The V and J genes are TRBV7-2 and TRBJ2-1; D is undetermined. The V gene's germline CDR1 is SGHTA and CDR2 FQGNSA. The CDR3 totals 11 residues. Trimming removed 5 bases at V and 10 bases at J, with 9 bases between. CDR3 protein: CASSVVREQFF. CDR3 nucleotide sequence: TGTGCCAGCAGCGTCGTGAGGGAGCAGTTCTTC.

The rearrangement uses TRBV6-5 and TRBJ1-1; 10 bases fit TRBD1. Per the germline V gene, CDR1 is MNHEY and CDR2 is SVGAGI. V lost 6 bases and J lost 7; bases outside the gene matches: 11. This CDR3 has 15 amino acids. CDR3 protein: CASSRQGAGGGEAFF. The CDR3 DNA follows: TGTGCCAGCAGCCGACAGGGGGCCGGGGGGGGTGAAGCTTTCTTT.

This clone was counted between two and nine times. This chain links TRBV6-5 with TRBJ1-5; unclear D gene. Germline lookup yields CDR1 MNHEY and CDR2 SVGAGI. This CDR3 is built from 13 residues. V was pared by 5 bases and J by 3 bases, with 8 bases between. The CDR3 region has the DNA TGTGCCAGCAGTCCTAGGTACAATCAGCCCCAGCATTTT. Translating gives CASSPRYNQPQHF.

The chain combines TRBV11-2 with TRBJ2-5, with D perhaps TRBD2 (6 bases). V gave up 8 bases and J gave up 1 base, with 11 bases separating them. The CDR3 length is 13 residues. CDR1 is SGHAT and CDR2 is FQNNGV in the germline V gene. The CDR3: CASARGTQETQYF. The CDR3 nucleotides are TGTGCCAGCGCCCGGGGGACCCAAGAGACCCAGTACTTC.

J is TRBJ2-2 and V is TRBV4-1; 11 bases are shared with TRBD1. CDR1 and CDR2 (germline): MGHRA, YSYEKL. This CDR3 comprises 16 residues. The trim removed 4 bases at V and 5 bases at J, leaving 6 bases unmatched. The DNA for the CDR3 is TGCGCCAGCAGCCCCCGGACAGGGGGCCGGACCGGGGAGCTGTTTTTT. Translated, it gives CASSPRTGGRTGELFF.

The V call is TRBV28, the J call TRBJ2-7; D is perhaps TRBD2 (6 bases). Germline loops: CDR1 MDHEN, CDR2 SYDVKM. The CDR3 totals 15 residues. The V gene lost 2 bases and the J gene lost 3 bases, with 14 bases spanning the gap. CDR3 nucleotides: TGTGCCAGCAGTTTAGGCGGGACCGCACTCTACGAGCAGTACTTC. This translates into CASSLGGTALYEQYF.

The V gene is TRBV7-9, the J gene TRBJ2-7; D is unclear. The V gene lost 8 bases and the J gene lost 0 bases, with 8 bases spanning the gap. The CDR3 covers 12 residues. The germline CDR1 and CDR2 sequences are SEHNR and FQNEAQ (reference sequence). CDR3 region: CASGRSSYEQYF. CDR3 nucleotide sequence: TGTGCCAGCGGGCGTAGCTCCTACGAGCAGTACTTC.

Only one count was recorded for this clone. This chain joins TRBV9 and TRBJ1-2; weak D call: TRBD1 (6 bases). Trimming took 4 bases from V and 4 from J, leaving 11 bases between them. Per germline, CDR1 SGDLS and CDR2 YYNGEE. CDR3 length equals 13 residues. The DNA for the CDR3 is TGTGCCAGCAGCTCCCGGGACACCTATGGCTACACCTTC. The encoded protein is CASSSRDTYGYTF.